This T cell receptor beta chain was observed in a study of CD8 T cells in Susac syndrome. An amount of RNA that ranged from roughly 0.5 to 1 ug was reverse transcribed with random hexamers. The immunoSEQ assay covered 54 Vbeta and 13 Jbeta segments for CDR3. TCRdb processed the immunoSEQ multiplex PCR reads anew with MiXCR; each CDR3 protein has one entry. The data contain under 200,000 distinct CDR3 sequences, 92% of them seen just once; the ten biggest clones take up about 0.073%. CDR3 size: 16 residues. Germline V lookup: CDR1 SEHNR, CDR2 FQNEAQ (reference sequence). Losses at the gene ends were 5 bases for V and 6 bases for J; bases not matched to a gene: 15. The control participants were healthy donors, and these controls were matched with respect to both age and sex. TEMRA cells were FACS-enriched, with CD8+ and CD4+ T cells isolated negatively.

The sequencing input was CD4+ T cells from PBMCs. This receptor was obtained from a human donor in good health. V is TRBV7-9 and J is TRBJ1-1; 7 bases match TRBD1. CDR3 coding DNA: TGTGCCAGCAGCCTATACAGGGGCTCCGGGTTGGCTGAAGCTTTCTTT. It encodes CASSLYRGSGLAEAFF. Using reference TRBV7-9 and TRBJ1-1 for the parts outside the CDR3, the full variable domain is DTGVSQNPRHKITKRGQNVTFRCDPISEHNRLYWYRQTLGQGPEFLTYFQNEAQLEKSRLLSDRFSAERPKGSFSTLEIQRTEQGDSAMYLCASSLYRGSGLAEAFFGQGTRLTVV.